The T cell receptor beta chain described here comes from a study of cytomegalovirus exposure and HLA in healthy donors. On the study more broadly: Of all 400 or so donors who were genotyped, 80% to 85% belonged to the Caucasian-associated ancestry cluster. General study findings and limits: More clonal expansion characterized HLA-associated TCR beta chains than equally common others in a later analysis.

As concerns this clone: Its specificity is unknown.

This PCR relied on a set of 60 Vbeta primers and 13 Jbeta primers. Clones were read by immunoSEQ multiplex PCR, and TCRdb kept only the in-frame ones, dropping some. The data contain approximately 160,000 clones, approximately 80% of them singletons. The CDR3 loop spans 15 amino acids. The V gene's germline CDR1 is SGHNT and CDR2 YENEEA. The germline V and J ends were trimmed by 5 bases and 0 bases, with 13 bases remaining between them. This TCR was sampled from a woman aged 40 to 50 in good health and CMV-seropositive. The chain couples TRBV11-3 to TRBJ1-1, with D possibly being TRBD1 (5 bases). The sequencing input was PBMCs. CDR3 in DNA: TGTGCCAGCAGCCCGGCAGGGCCGATGAACACTGAAGCTTTCTTT. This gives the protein CASSPAGPMNTEAFF.